This entry describes one T cell receptor (beta chain). There is no known antigen for this receptor. Base qualities were left out, and no much larger clone turns up one base away. Other DNA sequences in this specimen translate into the identical CDR3. Healthy HIV-negative adults with no recently reported acute infections or vaccinations were included as donors. All donors were Caucasian adults living in Nashville, Tennessee, USA. For unsorted samples, about 90 million PBMCs were counted, and genomic DNA was extracted using the QIAamp DNA Blood Mini kit. Blood was collected by leukapheresis, and PBMCs were isolated by Ficoll-Histopaque density gradient centrifugation and then cryopreserved in liquid nitrogen vapor phase. The CDR3 runs 12 amino acids, cysteine and phenylalanine included. The read is trimmed to its CDR3 DNA, 36 bases read in frame from base 1. The germline V gene yields MDHEN for CDR1 and SYDVKM for CDR2. V is reduced by 2 bases and J by 5 bases, leaving a spacing of 6 bases between them.

TCR CDR3 regions were amplified from genomic DNA by multiplex PCR using the deep immunoSEQ assay. For each cell subset, the extracted genomic DNA was distributed evenly across all wells of several immunoSEQ 96-well plates, and each plate served as one replicate. For unsorted PBMC, roughly 0.3 ug genomic DNA, equal to 30,000 or so T cell genomes, was loaded into each replicate PCR. Genomic DNA from unsorted PBMC was sequenced over ten immunoSEQ deep assay plates. The purified libraries were quantified using a Qubit 3.0 fluorometer, sized with a Bioanalyzer 2100, and then quantified again using the KAPA Library Quantification kit. Every immunoSEQ 96-well plate was sequenced on a separate single-read 150-cycle Illumina NextSeq 550 flow cell. The paper's data handling went like this. Because only junctional sequences without quality scores were contained in the immunoSEQ output, filtering matching that applied to full-length reads could not be performed. To assign V/J genes and CDR3, sequences were annotated against IMGT germline references using PyIR, a Python wrapper for IgBLAST v1.9. Reads were removed for weak V/J assignments (E-value above 1e-6), missing CDR3, stop codons, out-of-frame junctions, or ambiguous translated residues. A V3J clonotype was defined by an identical inferred V gene, J gene, and CDR3 amino acid sequence. Percentage overlap between repertoires was computed as shared unique clonotypes divided by the size of the smaller repertoire. RTK rarefaction, the Chao1 estimator, and Recon v2.1 estimates of unobserved clonotypes were used to assess repertoire richness. TCRdb mirrors the immuneACCESS table, restricted to in-frame sequences. Some clones are absent from its copies; in checked studies, under half trace to an unresolved V gene, and the reason for the others is unknown. V, J and clone size are those of that table, while D and trimming were read from the DNA. For this sample the table gives about 490,000 clones, of which around 80% were detected only once. The top ten constitute over 10% of the sample.

The sample comes from a study of shared clonotypes between healthy human individuals (TCRdb year 2020). At the level of the whole study: Three men and a couple of women, aged 18 to 49 years, made up the cohort. The study deeply sequenced blood TCR repertoires of about 5 healthy adults to estimate repertoire size and the extent of clonotype sharing between individuals. Per donor, leukapheresis produced somewhere between about 0.9 and 9.5 billion PBMCs. Libraries were prepared and TCR repertoires were sequenced by different laboratories using diverse techniques, in order to increase sequencing depth and limit assay-specific biases.

Broader findings and caveats from the paper: Pairwise subsampling led to the expectation that sequencing depth would affect the degree of clonotype sharing among donors. Sampling was limited to blood, and TCR repertoires in tissue likely differ from TCR repertoires in blood. The small number of donors limited the genetic and exposure-history diversity represented.

The sample consisted of PBMCs. The chain is encoded by TRBV28 joined to TRBJ2-5, with no confidently assigned D gene. The sequence derives from a woman aged 40 to 49 in good health. Some clones in this sample may be carry-over from other donors' samples. The nucleotides read TGTGCCAGCAGTTTAGTAGGCGAGACCCAGTACTTC. Its amino acids are CASSLVGETQYF.